These 4 T cell receptor beta chains originate from one sample sequenced in a study of T-cell memory formation after mild COVID-19. TCRdb ran MiXCR on the 5' RACE reads and lists one entry per CDR3 protein. Of 75,000 to 95,000 distinct CDR3 sequences listed, roughly 15% were seen once; the top ten hold approximately 39%. The sample comprised PBMCs or a T cell subset sorted from them (not recorded which). The receptors originated from a young man who had mild COVID-19 (a few samples of this study predate the infection). Cell type and time point are not known.

The chain joins TRBV25-1 to TRBJ2-1; D might be TRBD1 or TRBD2, each matching 5 bases. Trimming shortened V by 2 bases and J by 7 bases, and 15 bases separated the two germline ends. The V gene's germline CDR1 is MGHDK and CDR2 SYGVNS. The CDR3 runs to 15 residues. Here the CDR3 reads CASSERASWGNEQFF. The CDR3 DNA reads TGTGCCAGCAGTGAACGGGCTAGTTGGGGGAATGAGCAGTTCTTC.

This clonotype came up many times. V and J are TRBV24-1 and TRBJ1-5; D is unclear. CDR3 length: 13 amino acids. Germline loops: CDR1 KGHDR, CDR2 SFDVKD. V lost 6 bases to trimming and J lost 4 bases, with 9 bases between them. The CDR3, as DNA: TGTGCCACCAGTCCAGGTTGGAATCAGCCCCAGCATTTT. This gives the protein CATSPGWNQPQHF.

V is TRBV9 and J is TRBJ2-2; D gene ambiguous. This CDR3 spans 12 amino acids. The ends were cut back, 4 bases at V and 2 bases at J, with 3 bases in the middle. Germline CDR1 and CDR2: SGDLS and YYNGEE. CDR3 in DNA: TGTGCCAGCAGCCGAAACACCGGGGAGCTGTTTTTT. Translating gives CASSRNTGELFF.

In its sample, this clonotype was seen a few times. The chain couples TRBV7-3 to TRBJ2-1; no reliable D call. The V gene lost 5 bases and the J gene lost 11 bases, with 16 bases spanning the gap. There are 13 residues in the CDR3. CDR1 is SGHTA, CDR2 FQGTGA, per germline. The CDR3 is CASSPSWPSKQFF. The CDR3 DNA follows: TGTGCCAGCAGCCCCAGTTGGCCCAGCAAGCAGTTCTTC.